This TCR beta chain was observed in a study of cytomegalovirus exposure and HLA in healthy donors (dated by TCRdb to about 2017). Looking at the study overall: The 500 to 800 repertoires of the first cohort and the 120 validation repertoires were produced on the same platform, according to a later analysis. The study aimed to test whether cataloging public T cell receptors could reveal signatures of past pathogen exposure. Along with the approximately 600-subject first cohort, a separate validation cohort of over a hundred different subjects was used. To predict cytomegalovirus infection status, the study brought together high-throughput TCR immunosequencing, statistical association of individual TCRs with disease status, and machine learning. Overall study results and their limits: It was suggested by the authors that the approach could potentially be generalized to other disease states and immunological phenotypes. Of the cluster scores, 85% to 95% were above 0 in a later analysis, which found that TCRs clustered in the first cohort also tended to co-occur in the approximately 130 validation repertoires. Most TCR sequences were observed very rarely across donors, whereas some public TCRs were present in many individuals. In the study, about 150 TCR beta chains were listed as associated with cytomegalovirus. A later analysis lacked HLA typing for the validation cohort, so it scored co-occurrence in that cohort across all 130 or so repertoires. A few of the identified cytomegalovirus-associated TCR beta chains were confirmed in vitro to be specific for cytomegalovirus antigens. The classifier was reported to diagnose cytomegalovirus status with high specificity and sensitivity in both the original and validation cohorts.

On this clone itself: No antigen is known for it. The record has no base qualities; no much larger clone is one base away.

The method behind the library was the immunoSEQ multiplex PCR assay. The source study handled its data this way. A statistical classification framework was developed to diagnose cytomegalovirus status using the catalog of TCR beta chain sequences. In its TCRdb copy, this immuneACCESS table keeps in-frame sequences only and misses some clones. Where compared with another copy, unresolved V genes explain less than half of these, and the others have no known cause. The V and J calls and clone size are taken from that table; D and trimming were inferred from the DNA. The sample table shows over 120,000 clones, and roughly 89% are seen once. 9% to 9.5% of the sample is held by the ten biggest clonotypes. Donors formed part of the validation cohort, which comprised some 120 subjects and was distinct from the first cohort of under 850 subjects. From the cysteine through the phenylalanine, the CDR3 covers 15 amino acids. This entry keeps only the CDR3 DNA: 45 bases, framed from base 1. Trimming removed 6 bases from V and 0 bases from J; the gene matches leave 5 bases unexplained. Via the germline V gene, CDR1 is MDHEN and CDR2 SYDVKM.

The specimen sequenced was PBMCs. This chain is built from TRBV28 and TRBJ2-1, and 7 junctional nucleotides match TRBD1. This sequence originates from a woman aged 18-35 years in good health and CMV-seropositive. The DNA sequence is TGTGCCAGCAGCCCACCAGGGGGCTCCTACAATGAGCAGTTCTTC. Its coded protein is CASSPPGGSYNEQFF.